The next 3 T cell receptor beta chains were all read from a single sample in a study of blood T cells in healthy people across ages. It was with a sample-barcoded 5' primer and a J-beta primer mix that a second PCR of roughly 7 to 12 cycles was run. TCRdb fed the 5' RACE reads into MiXCR, producing one record per CDR3 protein. The repertoire holds about 830,000 distinct CDR3 sequences, approximately 59% seen once, with 28% in the top ten. Material for sequencing was blood. Receptor source: a man aged 25 to 45 in good health.

The chain couples TRBV9 to TRBJ1-5; the D gene is possibly TRBD1 (5 bases). Germline assignment: CDR1 SGDLS and CDR2 YYNGEE. This CDR3 region has 16 residues. Trimming took 0 bases from V and 5 from J, leaving 15 bases between them. The CDR3 bases are TGTGCCAGCAGCGTAGGTGGGTCAGGGCCCGATCAGCCCCAGCATTTT. Translated: CASSVGGSGPDQPQHF.

This chain uses TRBV9 with TRBJ2-3; 8 bases agree with TRBD2. V lost 4 bases and J lost 0; bases outside the gene matches: 10. This CDR3 comprises 17 residues. Looked up from germline, CDR1 is SGDLS and CDR2 is YYNGEE. CDR3 DNA: TGTGCCAGCAGCCTCCGCGGCGGGAGGCCTAGCACAGATACGCAGTATTTT. Its protein is CASSLRGGRPSTDTQYF. Variable domain in full (rest from reference TRBV9 and TRBJ2-3): DSGVTQTPKHLITATGQRVTLRCSPRSGDLSVYWYQQSLDQGLQFLIQYYNGEERAKGNILERFSAQQFPDLHSELNLSSLELGDSALYFCASSLRGGRPSTDTQYFGPGTRLTVL.

As regards this clonotype: This sequence may be a read error, since a much larger clone differs from it by one base. V is TRBV4-2 and J is TRBJ2-2; D gene unclear. CDR1 and CDR2 from the germline V gene are LGHNA and YNFKEQ. This CDR3 is built from 13 residues. Trimming left V 5 bases short and J 2 bases short, with 6 bases between. CDR3 nucleotides: TGTGCCAGCAGCGGGATCAACACCGGGGAGCTGTTTTTT. Amino acid sequence: CASSGINTGELFF.